A selection of T cell receptor beta chains follows, all from one sample in a study of blood T cell repertoires in COVID-19. Clones were sequenced by immunoSEQ multiplex PCR, and TCRdb holds only the in-frame ones, with some missing. This table has more than 300,000 clones, over 85% appearing once. Sample: PBMCs or T cells enriched from blood (not recorded which). The receptors stem from a woman aged 25-40 years who had recovered from COVID-19. CDR3s include the opening cysteine and the closing phenylalanine or tryptophan. The D gene is left open where the match is weak. Clone sizes are given selectively: once, few, many, or a class where the clone is expanded.

TRBJ2-3 | . | TRBD2 | TRBV3-1/TRBV3-2 | CASSQQTSGRAGLGTDTQYF | TGTGCCAGCAGCCAACAGACTAGCGGGAGGGCCGGATTAGGCACAGATACGCAGTATTTT
TRBJ2-1 | . | . | TRBV6-5 | CASSYSTSNEQFF | TGTGCCAGCAGTTACTCCACAAGCAATGAGCAGTTCTTC
TRBJ2-1 | . | . | TRBV14 | CASSQDYAGYNEQFF | TGTGCCAGCAGCCAAGACTACGCGGGTTACAATGAGCAGTTCTTC
TRBJ2-5 | . | . | TRBV18 | CASSSIQETQYF | TGTGCCAGCTCATCCATCCAAGAGACCCAGTACTTC
TRBJ2-7 | . | TRBD1 | TRBV5-1 | CASSSGTGSHEQYF | TGCGCCAGCAGTTCCGGGACAGGGTCCCACGAGCAGTACTTC
TRBJ2-1 | . | TRBD2 | TRBV9 | CASSVSGSAYNEQFF | TGTGCCAGCAGCGTAAGCGGGAGCGCCTACAATGAGCAGTTCTTC
TRBJ2-7 | . | . | TRBV9 | CASSVDSYEQYF | TGTGCCAGCAGCGTAGACAGCTACGAGCAGTACTTC
TRBJ1-5 | once | TRBD1 | TRBV6-5 | CASSYSAGGQPQHF | TGTGCCAGCAGTTACTCAGCAGGGGGACAGCCCCAGCATTTT
TRBJ2-6 | . | TRBD1 | TRBV11-3 | CASSHPRTGPSGANVLTF | TGTGCCAGCAGCCACCCTAGGACAGGGCCCTCTGGGGCCAACGTCCTGACTTTC
TRBJ2-3 | . | . | TRBV30 | CAWTASADTQYF | TGTGCCTGGACAGCGTCCGCAGATACGCAGTATTTT
TRBJ2-1 | . | TRBD2 | TRBV5-1 | CASSFSGAGGSNEQFF | TGCGCCAGCAGCTTTTCAGGGGCGGGAGGATCGAATGAGCAGTTCTTC
TRBJ1-6 | few | TRBD1 | TRBV4-2 | CASRDRDPGLYNSPLHF | TGTGCCAGCAGGGACAGGGACCCTGGGTTATATAATTCACCCCTCCACTTT
TRBJ2-1 | . | TRBD2 | TRBV6-6 | CASSGLAGGNEQFF | TGTGCCAGCAGTGGACTAGCGGGAGGCAATGAGCAGTTCTTC
TRBJ2-1 | . | TRBD2 | TRBV7-3 | CASSSGLAGGLSDNEQFF | TGTGCCAGCAGCTCAGGACTAGCGGGAGGGCTTTCGGACAATGAGCAGTTCTTC
TRBJ1-1 | . | TRBD1 | TRBV5-1 | CASSRTGQYTEAFF | TGCGCCAGCAGCCGGACAGGCCAATACACTGAAGCTTTCTTT